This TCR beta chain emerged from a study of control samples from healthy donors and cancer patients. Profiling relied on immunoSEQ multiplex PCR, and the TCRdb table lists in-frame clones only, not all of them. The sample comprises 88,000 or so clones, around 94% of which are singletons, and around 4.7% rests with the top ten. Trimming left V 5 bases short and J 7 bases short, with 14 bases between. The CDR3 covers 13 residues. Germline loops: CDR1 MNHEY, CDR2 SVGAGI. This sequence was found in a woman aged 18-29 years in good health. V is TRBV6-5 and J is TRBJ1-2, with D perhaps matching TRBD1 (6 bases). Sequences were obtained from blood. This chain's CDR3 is CASSHSNRAGYTF. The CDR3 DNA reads TGTGCCAGCAGTCACAGTAACAGGGCTGGCTACACCTTC.